Following are 21 T cell receptor beta chains from one sample sequenced in a study of cytotoxic CD8 clonotypes in ibrutinib-treated CLL. Some clones are missing from TCRdb's copy, which holds only in-frame ones; the method was immunoSEQ multiplex PCR. The table records more than 200,000 clones, about four fifths of them present only once. Material: PBMCs, obtained after 12 months of ibrutinib treatment. The receptors come from a human donor with chronic lymphocytic leukemia.

This rearrangement joins TRBV18 to TRBJ1-1; D not certain. CDR3 length equals 14 residues. V was cut by 8 bases and J by 0 bases, with 13 bases left in between. Germline CDR1 KGHSH, CDR2 LQKENI. The CDR3 region has the DNA TGTGCCAGCCGGGTGGGAGTAATGAACACTGAAGCTTTCTTT. Its translation: CASRVGVMNTEAFF.

The genes are TRBV28 and TRBJ1-3; no clear D. V was clipped by 8 bases and J by 0 bases, with 14 bases between them. This CDR3 is built from 15 residues. The germline V gene encodes CDR1 MDHEN and CDR2 SYDVKM. The CDR3 nucleotides are TGTGCCAGCCGGACCGGGCCCTACTCTGGAAACACCATATATTTT. This encodes CASRTGPYSGNTIYF.

The V call is TRBV28, the J call TRBJ2-1; D possibly corresponds to TRBD2 (5 bases). The germline V gene encodes CDR1 MDHEN and CDR2 SYDVKM. V gave up 7 bases and J gave up 2 bases, with 21 bases separating them. This CDR3 region has 17 residues. The CDR3 is CASTGLVIRKAYNEQFF. The CDR3 DNA is TGTGCCAGCACGGGGTTGGTTATACGAAAGGCCTACAATGAGCAGTTCTTC. The entire variable domain, with the rest obtained from reference TRBV28 and TRBJ2-1, is as follows: DVKVTQSSRYLVKRTGEKVFLECVQDMDHENMFWYRQDPGLGLRLIYFSYDVKMKEKGDIPEGYSVSREKKERFSLILESASTNQTSMYLCASTGLVIRKAYNEQFFGPGTRLTVL.

This clone came up a few times. The V gene is TRBV28, the J gene TRBJ2-1; 9 bases agree with TRBD2. Germline CDR1 is MDHEN and CDR2 is SYDVKM. This CDR3 spans 12 amino acids. The junction had 5 bases not matched to a gene; V was cut back by 8 bases and J by 9 bases. The CDR3 sequence is CASGREGVEQFF. CDR3 sequence (DNA): TGTGCCAGCGGGCGGGAGGGAGTTGAGCAGTTCTTC. Filled out from reference TRBV28 and TRBJ2-1, the complete variable domain reads DVKVTQSSRYLVKRTGEKVFLECVQDMDHENMFWYRQDPGLGLRLIYFSYDVKMKEKGDIPEGYSVSREKKERFSLILESASTNQTSMYLCASGREGVEQFFGPGTRLTVL.

The V and J genes are TRBV28 and TRBJ1-5; possibly TRBD1 for D (6 bases). The V end lost 10 bases, the J end lost 1 base, and 11 bases lay between the germline ends. CDR1 is MDHEN and CDR2 is SYDVKM in the germline V gene. There are 13 residues in the CDR3. CDR3 sequence: CATYRGSNQPQHF. DNA for the CDR3: TGTGCCACCTATAGGGGGAGCAATCAGCCCCAGCATTTT.

The chain uses TRBV5-1 and TRBJ1-1; D might be TRBD1 (5 bases). V was cut by 3 bases and J by 6 bases, with 18 bases left in between. Germline V lookup: CDR1 SGHRS, CDR2 YFSETQ. The CDR3 has 15 residues. The CDR3 sequence: CASSSGGVGVAEAFF. For the CDR3, the DNA is TGCGCCAGCAGCTCCGGGGGGGTAGGCGTCGCTGAAGCTTTCTTT.

The rearrangement joins TRBV6-5 to TRBJ1-1; D may be TRBD1 (5 bases). V was shortened by 2 bases and J by 5 bases, with 6 bases between the two germline ends. Germline V lookup: CDR1 MNHEY, CDR2 SVGAGI. The CDR3 is 12 amino acids. The CDR3 reads CASSYGGTEAFF. CDR3 nucleotides: TGTGCCAGCAGTTACGGGGGGACTGAAGCTTTCTTT.

This chain connects TRBV6-5 to TRBJ2-2, with 8 bases that match TRBD2. The V gene's germline CDR1 is MNHEY and CDR2 SVGAGI. Trimming removed 10 bases from V and 2 bases from J; junction bases left unmatched: 9. There are 15 residues in the CDR3. CDR3 sequence reads: CATTPRTSNTGELFF. Here the CDR3 DNA reads TGTGCCACCACCCCCCGGACTAGCAACACCGGGGAGCTGTTTTTT.

The V call is TRBV6-5, the J call TRBJ2-7; TRBD2 matches 8 bases. CDR3 length equals 15 residues. Unmatched junction bases numbered 10, after V lost 4 bases and J lost 5 bases. Germline lookup yields CDR1 MNHEY and CDR2 SVGAGI. The CDR3: CASSLRTSLSHEQYF. In DNA form, the CDR3 reads TGTGCCAGCAGTTTAAGGACTAGCCTGAGCCACGAGCAGTACTTC.

This sequence joins TRBV6-5 and TRBJ2-3; TRBD2 might be the D (6 bases). V lost 3 bases to trimming and J lost 3 bases, with 13 bases between them. The CDR3 spans 15 residues. The V gene's germline CDR1 is MNHEY and CDR2 SVGAGI. The DNA of the CDR3 is TGTGCCAGCAGTTATACGGGAGTCCGGACAGATACGCAGTATTTT. Translation gives CASSYTGVRTDTQYF.

The J gene is TRBJ2-1, the V gene TRBV27, with D possibly TRBD2 on 5 matching bases. Trimming cost V 7 bases and J 1 base, with 8 bases left between them. Germline V gene sequence: CDR1 MNHEY, CDR2 SMNVEV (reference sequence). The CDR3 contains 13 residues. Written as DNA, the CDR3 is TGTGCCAGCAAGAAGCGGTCCTACAATGAGCAGTTCTTC. The encoded protein is CASKKRSYNEQFF.

The rearrangement links TRBV11-2 to TRBJ1-2, with 10 bases identical to TRBD1. Unmatched junction bases numbered 3, after V lost 1 base and J lost 4 bases. Germline CDR1 is SGHAT and CDR2 is FQNNGV. The CDR3 totals 15 residues. CDR3 in amino acids: CASSLGQGASYGYTF. The CDR3 DNA follows: TGTGCCAGCAGCTTAGGACAGGGGGCGAGCTATGGCTACACCTTC.

V usage is TRBV7-9 and J usage is TRBJ2-7; 8 bases match TRBD1. This CDR3 has 15 amino acids. Germline values: CDR1 SEHNR, CDR2 FQNEAQ (reference sequence). Unmatched junction bases numbered 12, after V lost 5 bases and J lost 6 bases. This CDR3 reads CASSPRQGISVEQYF. The CDR3 nucleotides are TGTGCCAGCAGCCCGAGACAGGGGATCTCTGTCGAGCAGTACTTC.

The J gene is TRBJ2-1, the V gene TRBV2; perhaps TRBD2 as D (7 bases). V was clipped by 6 bases and J by 6 bases, with 15 bases between them. There are 14 residues in the CDR3. Germline V gene sequence: CDR1 SNHLY, CDR2 FYNNEI. The CDR3 DNA sequence: TGTGCCAGCAGCGGCTCTGGGGGGGCCAATGAGCAGTTCTTC. It is translated as CASSGSGGANEQFF.

The gene calls are TRBV9 and TRBJ2-5; TRBD2 matches 15 bases. The CDR3 is made up of 18 amino acids. Germline CDR1 and CDR2: SGDLS and YYNGEE. Trimming cost V 3 bases and J 5 bases; bases outside gene matches: 11. Here the CDR3 reads CASSAGLAGGLVLETQYF. The DNA of the CDR3 is TGTGCCAGCAGCGCCGGACTAGCGGGGGGGCTTGTGTTGGAGACCCAGTACTTC.

As for this clone: Distinct nucleotide sequences in the sample also encode this CDR3. The chain couples TRBV27 to TRBJ2-7, with 9 bases fitting TRBD2. Trimming removed 3 bases from V and 2 bases from J; junction bases left unmatched: 2. The CDR3 length is 14 residues. Germline V lookup: CDR1 MNHEY, CDR2 SMNVEV (reference sequence). The CDR3 DNA reads TGTGCCAGCAGTTTGGGACTAGCTCCCTACGAGCAGTACTTC. Its protein product is CASSLGLAPYEQYF.

The chain couples TRBV28 to TRBJ2-7, with 11 bases identical to TRBD1. The CDR3 totals 13 residues. Germline assignment: CDR1 MDHEN and CDR2 SYDVKM. The ends lost 6 bases at V and 7 bases at J; junction bases unmatched: 5. This CDR3 reads CASSLDRGREQYF. The CDR3, as DNA: TGTGCCAGCAGCCTGGACAGGGGGCGTGAGCAGTACTTC.

The table lists this clone with a few counts. This sequence joins TRBV4-1 and TRBJ2-7; D uncertain. Trimming removed 1 base from V and 0 bases from J, with 7 bases in between. The CDR3 consists of 14 residues. The germline V gene encodes CDR1 MGHRA and CDR2 YSYEKL. CDR3: CASSQVTASYEQYF. CDR3 nucleotides: TGCGCCAGCAGCCAAGTTACAGCCTCCTACGAGCAGTACTTC.

The chain employs TRBV6-1 and TRBJ2-5; possible D gene TRBD2, 5 bases. V was cut by 1 base and J by 2 bases, with 8 bases left in between. From germline, CDR1 is MNHNS and CDR2 SASEGT. The length of the CDR3 is 14 residues. The CDR3 DNA follows: TGTGCCAGCAGTGAAGGACTACTACAAGAGACCCAGTACTTC. Amino acid sequence: CASSEGLLQETQYF.

By its share, this clone is medium-sized. The V gene is TRBV7-2, the J gene TRBJ2-5; unclear D gene. The CDR3 is 14 residues long. The germline V gene has CDR1 SGHTA and CDR2 FQGNSA. V shed 0 bases and J shed 2 bases, with 7 bases lying between them. CDR3 amino acids: CASSLATPQETQYF. In nucleotides, the CDR3 is TGTGCCAGCAGCTTAGCCACGCCGCAAGAGACCCAGTACTTC.

Written as DNA, the CDR3 is TGTGCCAGCAGCGTAGAGACAGGATTGAACAATGAGCAGTTCTTC. As protein: CASSVETGLNNEQFF. The chain has TRBV9 and TRBJ2-1; D is perhaps TRBD1 (6 bases). The CDR3 extends over 15 amino acids. V was clipped by 0 bases and J by 5 bases, with 12 bases between them. The germline V gene encodes CDR1 SGDLS and CDR2 YYNGEE.